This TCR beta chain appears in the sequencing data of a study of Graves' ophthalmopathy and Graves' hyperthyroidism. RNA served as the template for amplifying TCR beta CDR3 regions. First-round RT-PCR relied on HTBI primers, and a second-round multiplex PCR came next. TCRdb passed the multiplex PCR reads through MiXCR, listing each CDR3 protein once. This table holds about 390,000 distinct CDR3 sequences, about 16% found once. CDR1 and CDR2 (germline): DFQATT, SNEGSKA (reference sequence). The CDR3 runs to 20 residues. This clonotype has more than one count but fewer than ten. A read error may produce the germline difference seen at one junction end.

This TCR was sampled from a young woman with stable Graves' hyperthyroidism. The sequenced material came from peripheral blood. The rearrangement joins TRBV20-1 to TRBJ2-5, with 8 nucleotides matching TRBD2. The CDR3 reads CSARDWRVERGSLSQETKYF. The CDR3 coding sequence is TGCAGTGCTAGAGATTGGAGAGTCGAGCGGGGGTCTTTATCGCAAGAGACCAAGTACTTC.